What follows is one T cell receptor (beta chain) and its context. The source of the sample is a study of control samples from healthy donors and cancer patients. This CDR3 has 16 residues. Germline V CDR1 and CDR2: SGHTA, FQGTGA. Trimming left V 5 bases short and J 1 base short, with 16 bases between. Assay: immunoSEQ multiplex PCR; the TCRdb copy retains only in-frame clones and omits some. This sample has some 160,000 clones; 94% occur once, and the top ten carry 8.5%. This receptor was taken from a woman aged 40 to 50 in good health. The chain has TRBV7-3 and TRBJ2-3, with TRBD1 as a possible D gene (5 bases). Sequencing was carried out using blood. The CDR3 DNA is TGTGCCAGCAGCAACCCCGACCAGGGCCGCACAGATACGCAGTATTTT. Amino acid sequence: CASSNPDQGRTDTQYF.